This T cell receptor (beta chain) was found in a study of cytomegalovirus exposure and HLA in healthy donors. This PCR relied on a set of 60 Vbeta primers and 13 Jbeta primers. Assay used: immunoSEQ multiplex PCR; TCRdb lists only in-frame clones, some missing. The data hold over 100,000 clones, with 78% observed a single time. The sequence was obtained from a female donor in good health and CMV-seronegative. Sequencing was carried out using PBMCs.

This CDR3 is CASSSVRAKTQYF. CDR3 nucleotides: TGCGCCAGCAGCTCCGTGAGGGCAAAGACCCAGTACTTC. This chain uses TRBV5-1 with TRBJ2-5, with D tentatively TRBD2 (5 bases). With 3 bases removed from V and 6 bases from J, the gap between germline ends came to 12 bases. This CDR3 region has 13 residues. In germline, CDR1 is SGHRS, CDR2 YFSETQ.